Given below is one T cell receptor (beta chain) in context. The antigen it recognizes is unknown. One base away there is no much larger clone; base qualities are not given. Library method: the immunoSEQ multiplex PCR assay. Not all clones reach the TCRdb copy of this immuneACCESS table, which keeps in-frame sequences only. Checked studies attribute under half of the gap to unresolved V genes and leave the rest unexplained. Here the sample has approximately 150,000 clones; 94% occur a single time. The top ten hold 1.3% of the sample. This record belongs to a study of control samples from healthy donors and cancer patients (dated by TCRdb to the early 2020s). At the junction V is shortened by 1 base and J by 5 bases, with 11 bases in between. From the cysteine up to the phenylalanine, the CDR3 has a length of 15 residues. Kept here is only the CDR3 DNA, which spans 45 bases and is read in frame from base 1. CDR1 and CDR2 (MDHEN, SYDVKM) derive from the germline V gene.

Recombination connected TRBV28 to TRBJ1-4; the D gene is possibly TRBD1, with 5 bases matching. Sequencing was carried out using blood. The receptor was derived from a woman between 18 and 30 years old in good health. The bases are TGTGCCAGCAGTTTATCGGGACTGCCGAATGAAAAACTGTTTTTT. This yields the protein CASSLSGLPNEKLFF.